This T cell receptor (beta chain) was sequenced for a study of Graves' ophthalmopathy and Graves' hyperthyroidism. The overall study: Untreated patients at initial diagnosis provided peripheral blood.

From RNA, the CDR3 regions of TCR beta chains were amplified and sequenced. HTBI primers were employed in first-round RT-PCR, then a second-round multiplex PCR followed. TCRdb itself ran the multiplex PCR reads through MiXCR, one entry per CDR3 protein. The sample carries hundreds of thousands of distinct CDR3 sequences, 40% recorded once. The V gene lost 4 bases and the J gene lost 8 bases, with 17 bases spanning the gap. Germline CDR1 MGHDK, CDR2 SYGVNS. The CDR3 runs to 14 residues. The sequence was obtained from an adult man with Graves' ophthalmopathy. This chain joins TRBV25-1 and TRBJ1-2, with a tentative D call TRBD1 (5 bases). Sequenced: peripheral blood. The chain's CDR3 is CASSASRGDNGYTF. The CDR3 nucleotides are TGTGCCAGCAGTGCTTCGCGAGGGGATAACGGCTACACCTTC.